These T cell receptor beta chains were read from a single sample in a study of vaccination and CD4 T cells after COVID-19. MiXCR was run by TCRdb on the PCR reads, yielding one entry per CDR3 protein. The table records about 8,000 distinct CDR3 sequences, 36% of them present only once. Antigen specificity for these receptors is unknown. Sequenced input: CD4+ T cells from blood, cultured in vitro. The source of these receptors is a human donor in good health. The CDR3 runs from the conserved cysteine through the conserved F or W. The order of the fields is V gene, D gene, J gene, clone size, CDR3 DNA, CDR3 protein. A D gene is named only where the DNA matches it firmly. The size of a clone is reported for some rows only, either as once, few or many, or as a class for expanded clones.

TRBV25-1	NA	TRBJ1-1	once	TGTGCCAGCAGTGAATTTTACGAAGACACTGAAGCTTTCTTT	CASSEFYEDTEAFF
TRBV6-5	TRBD1	TRBJ2-7	few	TGTGCCAGCAGTTACTCGACAGGGTCCGTGGGCTACGAGCAGTACTTC	CASSYSTGSVGYEQYF
TRBV7-3	NA	TRBJ2-3	NA	TGTGCCAGCAGCTTGGGTTGGGCAGAGGATACGCAGTATTTT	CASSLGWAEDTQYF
TRBV27	NA	TRBJ2-5	NA	TGTGCCAGCAGCCCAACGGGGAACCAAGAGACCCAGTACTTC	CASSPTGNQETQYF